This passage covers 31 T cell receptor beta chains from one sample sequenced in a study of blood T cell repertoires in COVID-19. The protocol was immunoSEQ multiplex PCR, while the TCRdb copy is restricted to in-frame clones and leaves out a portion. The sample shows 85,000 to 130,000 clones, roughly four fifths of them seen only once. The sequenced sample consisted of peripheral blood. Receptors were obtained from a man between 60 and 75 years old with acute or convalescent COVID-19.

The chain recombines TRBV29-1 with TRBJ2-2; possible D gene TRBD2, 5 bases. V was shortened by 5 bases and J by 4 bases, with 11 bases between the two germline ends. The CDR3 covers 13 residues. Germline V gene sequence: CDR1 SQVTM, CDR2 ANQGSEA. CDR3 DNA: TGCAGCGTTTACCGGGATGCCACCGGGGAGCTGTTTTTT. It codes for CSVYRDATGELFF.

The chain recombines TRBV5-4 with TRBJ1-1; possibly TRBD1 for D (6 bases). This CDR3 is built from 18 residues. Germline CDR1 SGHNT, CDR2 YYREEE (reference sequence). Trimming took off 4 bases at V and 0 bases at J, with 22 bases between the two ends. CDR3 sequence reads: CASSPPTGLVRMNTEAFF. DNA for the CDR3: TGTGCCAGCAGCCCACCGACAGGCTTAGTTCGGATGAACACTGAAGCTTTCTTT.

The chain combines TRBV25-1 with TRBJ2-1; 10 nucleotides line up with TRBD1. Per the germline V gene, CDR1 is MGHDK and CDR2 is SYGVNS. The trim removed 5 bases at V and 4 bases at J, leaving 5 bases unmatched. CDR3 length equals 15 residues. The CDR3 loop reads CASSPGTGAYNEQFF. In DNA form, the CDR3 reads TGTGCCAGCAGTCCCGGGACAGGGGCTTACAATGAGCAGTTCTTC.

This clone ranks as large. The rearrangement links TRBV6-1 to TRBJ2-6; TRBD1 matches at 8 bases. V gave up 3 bases and J gave up 0 bases; unmatched junction bases: 7. The CDR3 is made up of 18 amino acids. In germline, CDR1 is MNHNS, CDR2 SASEGT. In nucleotides, the CDR3 is TGTGCCAGCAGTGATGGACAGGGATTCTACTCTGGGGCCAACGTCCTGACTTTC. It specifies CASSDGQGFYSGANVLTF.

Only one count was recorded for this clone. The chain combines TRBV7-3 with TRBJ2-3, with D perhaps TRBD1 (6 bases). Trimming stripped 1 base from V and 4 bases from J, with 12 bases between. The CDR3 has 15 amino acids. Germline V gene sequence: CDR1 SGHTA, CDR2 FQGTGA. The CDR3 loop is CASSLRWGPADTQYF. CDR3 nucleotides: TGTGCCAGCAGCTTAAGATGGGGGCCGGCAGATACGCAGTATTTT.

This clone was observed a single time. This chain uses TRBV12-5 with TRBJ2-7, with 8 nucleotides matching TRBD1. The germline V gene encodes CDR1 LGHNT and CDR2 FRNRAP. CDR3 length: 15 amino acids. After removal of 5 bases from V and 2 bases from J, the junction contained 8 bases not matched to a gene. The CDR3 nucleotides are TGTGCTAGTGGTACCGGGACAGGCGGAACCTACGAGCAGTACTTC. Protein sequence: CASGTGTGGTYEQYF.

This clone was recorded only once. The V and J genes are TRBV5-4 and TRBJ2-5; D gene uncertain. CDR1 SGHNT and CDR2 YYREEE come from the germline V gene (reference sequence). The CDR3 runs to 14 residues. V lost 0 bases and J lost 0, with 6 bases in between. The CDR3 DNA reads TGTGCCAGCAGCTTGGGAGGCAACCAAGAGACCCAGTACTTC. It translates to CASSLGGNQETQYF.

This rearrangement joins TRBV4-3 to TRBJ2-7; 11 bases align to TRBD2. In germline, CDR1 is LGHNA, CDR2 YSLEER. This CDR3 region has 15 residues. With 5 bases clipped from V and 2 bases from J, the junction kept 5 bases outside the gene matches. CDR3 coding DNA: TGCGCCAGCAGCGTAAAACTAGCGGGGGCCTACGAGCAGTACTTC. This sequence encodes CASSVKLAGAYEQYF.

V usage is TRBV6-5 and J usage is TRBJ1-1; unclear D gene. The CDR3 sequence is 16 residues long. Germline V gene lookup returns CDR1 MNHEY and CDR2 SVGAGI. V was trimmed by 0 bases and J by 3 bases, leaving 14 bases between them. CDR3 DNA: TGTGCCAGCAGTTACTCGAAAGGCAACAGCTACACTGAAGCTTTCTTT. It translates to CASSYSKGNSYTEAFF.

The DNA for the CDR3 is TGTGCCAGCAGCTTGGGCCGGGGGGGACAGGGAAACTATGGCTACACCTTC. Its translation is CASSLGRGGQGNYGYTF. V and J are TRBV5-4 and TRBJ1-2, with TRBD1 matching 9 bases. CDR3 length: 17 residues. The ends lost 0 bases at V and 2 bases at J; junction bases unmatched: 8. Germline lookup yields CDR1 SGHNT and CDR2 YYREEE (reference sequence).

V usage is TRBV5-1 and J usage is TRBJ2-5; no clear D. Germline lookup yields CDR1 SGHRS and CDR2 YFSETQ. Trimming removed 0 bases at V and 1 base at J, with 10 bases between. The CDR3 totals 15 residues. The CDR3 spells CASSLGPISQETQYF. The CDR3 DNA is TGCGCCAGCAGCTTGGGTCCGATTAGCCAAGAGACCCAGTACTTC.

The J gene is TRBJ2-3, the V gene TRBV4-2; 9 bases fit TRBD2. The V gene end was trimmed by 3 bases and the J gene end by 4 bases; junction bases not matched to a gene: 11. CDR1 LGHNA and CDR2 YNFKEQ come from the germline V gene. This CDR3 has 17 amino acids. Here the CDR3 DNA reads TGTGCCAGCAGCCAGGTCTTCGCGGGAGGGCCGGCAGATACGCAGTATTTT. Amino acids: CASSQVFAGGPADTQYF.

This clone was picked up a small number of times. The rearrangement joins TRBV5-4 to TRBJ2-1; D not certain. Germline values: CDR1 SGHNT, CDR2 YYREEE (reference sequence). This CDR3 has 13 residues. The V gene lost 0 bases and the J gene lost 7 bases, with 8 bases spanning the gap. The CDR3 region has the DNA TGTGCCAGCAGCTTGGGTCGTCGGAATGAGCAGTTCTTC. Residues: CASSLGRRNEQFF.

This clone was observed once. CDR3 nucleotides: TGTGCCAGCAGTGAGGGTAGACTTCATGAAGGCATTCAGTACTTC. This codes for CASSEGRLHEGIQYF. The chain is built from TRBV2 and TRBJ2-4, with D hard to call. In germline, CDR1 is SNHLY, CDR2 FYNNEI. The CDR3 is 15 amino acids. Trimming removed 3 bases from V and 9 bases from J, with 18 bases in between.

The chain has TRBV6-5 and TRBJ1-1; perhaps TRBD1 as D (6 bases). Trimming took 4 bases from V and 1 from J, leaving 13 bases between them. Germline CDR1 reads MNHEY; CDR2 reads SVGAGI. The CDR3 contains 15 residues. CDR3 loop: CASSSEQGSNTEAFF. CDR3 nucleotides: TGTGCCAGCAGTTCCGAACAGGGCTCGAACACTGAAGCTTTCTTT.

The chain has TRBV7-2 and TRBJ1-2; D gene ambiguous. V was shortened by 5 bases and J by 4 bases, with 14 bases between the two germline ends. CDR1 is SGHTA and CDR2 is FQGNSA in the germline V gene. This CDR3 is 14 amino acids long. The CDR3 loop reads CASSPTFGPYGYTF. The CDR3 bases are TGTGCCAGCAGCCCCACATTTGGCCCCTATGGCTACACCTTC. The variable domain in full, with the rest retrieved from reference TRBV7-2 and TRBJ1-2, is GAGVSQSPSNKVTEKGKDVELRCDPISGHTALYWYRQSLGQGLEFLIYFQGNSAPDKSGLPSDRFSAERTGGSVSTLTIQRTQQEDSAVYLCASSPTFGPYGYTFGSGTRLTVV.

The rearrangement links TRBV5-5 to TRBJ2-1, with 7 positions matching TRBD2. Per germline, CDR1 SGHKS and CDR2 YYEKEE (reference sequence). With V trimmed by 4 bases and J by 4 bases, 11 bases remained unmatched. This CDR3 is 16 amino acids long. Written as DNA, the CDR3 is TGTGCCAGCAGCCACGCTGGGGGGGAAAATTACAATGAGCAGTTCTTC. Its protein product is CASSHAGGENYNEQFF.

This clone was observed once. J is TRBJ1-2 and V is TRBV19; tentative D call: TRBD1 (6 bases). The CDR3 totals 11 residues. Trimming pared 10 bases from V and 2 bases from J, leaving 8 bases between. CDR1 and CDR2 from the germline V gene are LNHDA and SQIVND (reference sequence). In DNA form, the CDR3 reads TGTGCCACTACAGGGAACTATGGCTACACCTTC. This encodes CATTGNYGYTF.

This clone turned up a few times. This chain joins TRBV5-1 and TRBJ1-2; TRBD1 matches at 7 bases. Germline CDR1 reads SGHRS; CDR2 reads YFSETQ. CDR3 length: 14 amino acids. V was pared by 4 bases and J by 5 bases, with 8 bases of the junction left unmatched. The CDR3 DNA sequence: TGCGCCAGCAGCCTAGGACAGGTTGAGTATGGCTACACCTTC. Translation gives CASSLGQVEYGYTF.

This clone is a singleton in its sample. CDR3: CASSLVSLNNEQFF. The CDR3 nucleotides read TGTGCCAGCAGCTTAGTTTCTCTAAACAATGAGCAGTTCTTC. The V call is TRBV7-9, the J call TRBJ2-1, with unresolved D. The ends were cut back, 1 base at V and 5 bases at J, with 9 bases in the middle. Per the germline V gene, CDR1 is SEHNR and CDR2 is FQNEAQ (reference sequence). The CDR3 extends over 14 amino acids.

The J gene is TRBJ1-5, the V gene TRBV4-2; D perhaps matches TRBD1 (5 bases). Germline-derived CDR1 and CDR2 are LGHNA and YNFKEQ. CDR3 length equals 14 residues. Trimming shortened V by 4 bases and J by 4 bases, and 11 bases separated the two germline ends. CDR3 loop: CASSLAGSNQPQHF. CDR3 nucleotide sequence: TGTGCCAGCAGCCTAGCAGGGTCGAATCAGCCCCAGCATTTT.

This clone showed up just a few times. The sample holds other DNA sequences that translate to the same CDR3. This chain connects TRBV5-1 to TRBJ1-1, with D possibly matching TRBD1 (5 bases). V was clipped by 1 base and J by 1 base, with 5 bases between them. The CDR3 is made up of 13 amino acids. The germline V gene has CDR1 SGHRS and CDR2 YFSETQ. The CDR3, as DNA: TGCGCCAGCAGCTTGCAGGGGAACACTGAAGCTTTCTTT. Translation: CASSLQGNTEAFF. The whole variable domain, filled in from reference TRBV5-1 and TRBJ1-1, reads KAGVTQTPRYLIKTRGQQVTLSCSPISGHRSVSWYQQTPGQGLQFLFEYFSETQRNKGNFPGRFSGRQFSNSRSEMNVSTLELGDSALYLCASSLQGNTEAFFGQGTRLTVV.

The chain uses TRBV12-3 or TRBV12-4 and TRBJ1-5; tentative D call: TRBD1 (5 bases). CDR3 size: 11 residues. Trimming cost V 3 bases and J 13 bases, with 10 bases left between them. The CDR3 region has the DNA TGTGCCAGCAGTTTTAAGGGGCGTCAGCATTTT. Protein: CASSFKGRQHF.

This clone was recorded at least ten times. The chain is built from TRBV11-3 and TRBJ2-7; weak D call: TRBD1 (5 bases). V lost 1 base and J lost 3, with 16 bases in between. The CDR3 is 16 residues long. Germline CDR1 SGHNT, CDR2 YENEEA. CDR3 coding DNA: TGTGCCAGCAGCTTAGGGGGCGTTGCGTCTTTCTACGAGCAGTACTTC. This translates into CASSLGGVASFYEQYF.

The J gene is TRBJ1-4, the V gene TRBV4-3; no clear D gene. Trimming cost V 0 bases and J 7 bases, with 6 bases left between them. From germline, CDR1 is LGHNA and CDR2 YSLEER. CDR3 size: 13 residues. Here the CDR3 DNA reads TGCGCCAGCAGCCAAGAAAGCCCTGAAAAACTGTTTTTT. Its protein product is CASSQESPEKLFF.

The chain recombines TRBV7-3 with TRBJ1-2; 7 bases line up with TRBD1. The V segment lost 1 base and the J segment 8 bases; nucleotides outside the gene matches: 7. The CDR3 runs to 14 residues. CDR1 and CDR2 from the germline V gene are SGHTA and FQGTGA. In DNA, the CDR3 is TGTGCCAGCAGCTTAAGTGGCAGGGGGATCGGCTACACCTTC. It translates to CASSLSGRGIGYTF.

The chain recombines TRBV7-3 with TRBJ2-1; 8 bases match TRBD2. CDR1 SGHTA and CDR2 FQGTGA come from the germline V gene. The CDR3 extends over 15 amino acids. V shed 4 bases and J 6 bases; nucleotides not matched to a gene: 8. The CDR3 loop reads CASSSELAASNEQFF. The CDR3 region has the DNA TGTGCCAGCAGCTCCGAACTAGCGGCTTCCAATGAGCAGTTCTTC. Full variable domain (remainder filled in from reference TRBV7-3 and TRBJ2-1): GAGVSQTPSNKVTEKGKYVELRCDPISGHTALYWYRQSLGQGPEFLIYFQGTGAADDSGLPNDRFFAVRPEGSVSTLKIQRTERGDSAVYLCASSSELAASNEQFFGPGTRLTVL.

In this sample, this clone turned up a few times. The chain couples TRBV7-2 to TRBJ2-1, with TRBD2 identical over 11 bases. Germline V gives CDR1 SGHTA, CDR2 FQGNSA. The length of the CDR3 is 16 residues. Unmatched junction bases numbered 8, after V lost 3 bases and J lost 7 bases. This CDR3 is CASSFLAGGPGNEQFF. Here the CDR3 DNA reads TGTGCCAGCAGCTTCTTAGCGGGAGGGCCGGGTAATGAGCAGTTCTTC.

The chain links TRBV10-3 to TRBJ1-2; weak D call: TRBD1 (5 bases). V was trimmed by 10 bases and J by 8 bases, leaving 17 bases between them. The germline CDR1 and CDR2 sequences are ENHRY and SYGVKD. This CDR3 has 12 residues. The CDR3 nucleotides are TGTGCCACATTGACCCAGGGCCAGGGCTACACCTTC. Translation: CATLTQGQGYTF.

This clone is a singleton in its sample. This sequence joins TRBV28 and TRBJ2-3; 10 bases are a match to TRBD2. CDR3 length: 18 amino acids. Trimming at V came to 5 bases and at J to 5 bases, leaving 16 bases not matched to a gene. Germline V gene data show CDR1 as MDHEN and CDR2 as SYDVKM. In nucleotides, the CDR3 is TGTGCCAGCAGTCTTATCCCCCAAGCGGGAGGGATGCTAGATACGCAGTATTTT. It is translated as CASSLIPQAGGMLDTQYF. The whole variable domain, filled in from reference TRBV28 and TRBJ2-3, reads DVKVTQSSRYLVKRTGEKVFLECVQDMDHENMFWYRQDPGLGLRLIYFSYDVKMKEKGDIPEGYSVSREKKERFSLILESASTNQTSMYLCASSLIPQAGGMLDTQYFGPGTRLTVL.

The DNA of the CDR3 is TGCGCCAGCAGCCAGGCCTCCGAGGCAGATACGCAGTATTTT. This encodes CASSQASEADTQYF. The chain has TRBV4-1 and TRBJ2-3; D unresolved. V lost 3 bases and J 4 bases, leaving 11 bases between the germline ends. CDR1 and CDR2 from the germline V gene are MGHRA and YSYEKL. The CDR3 has 14 residues.